This TCR beta chain is from a study of blood T cell repertoires in COVID-19. Study processing details: Amplification with reference gene primers provided the estimates of nucleated cell counts. TCRdb's table, derived via immunoSEQ multiplex PCR, lists solely in-frame clones and lacks some. V and J calls and clone size come straight from that table; D and trimming were deduced from the DNA. The data show around 150,000 clones, almost 80% seen once. Germline CDR1 reads GTSNPN; CDR2 reads SVGIG (reference sequence). The CDR3 consists of 17 residues. The V gene lost 1 base and the J gene lost 6 bases, with 21 bases spanning the gap.

V is TRBV30 and J is TRBJ1-4, with D unresolved. The sample consisted of peripheral blood. The receptor comes from a man between 60 and 70 years old who had recovered from COVID-19. CDR3 DNA sequence: TGTGCCTGGAGTGCCGGGAGCTCGCTGGGATTTGATGAAAAACTGTTTTTT. Its protein is CAWSAGSSLGFDEKLFF.